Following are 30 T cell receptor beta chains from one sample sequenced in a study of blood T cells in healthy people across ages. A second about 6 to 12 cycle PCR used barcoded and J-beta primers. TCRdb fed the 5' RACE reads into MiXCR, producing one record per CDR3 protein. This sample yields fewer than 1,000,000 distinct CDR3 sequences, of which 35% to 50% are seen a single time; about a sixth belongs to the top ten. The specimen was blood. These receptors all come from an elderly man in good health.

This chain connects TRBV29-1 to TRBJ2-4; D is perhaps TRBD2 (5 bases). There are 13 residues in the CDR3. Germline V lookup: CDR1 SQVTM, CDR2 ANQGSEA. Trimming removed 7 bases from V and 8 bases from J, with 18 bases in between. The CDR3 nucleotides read TGCAGCGCTTCGAGGGTGGGGTTGGACATTCAGTACTTC. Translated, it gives CSASRVGLDIQYF.

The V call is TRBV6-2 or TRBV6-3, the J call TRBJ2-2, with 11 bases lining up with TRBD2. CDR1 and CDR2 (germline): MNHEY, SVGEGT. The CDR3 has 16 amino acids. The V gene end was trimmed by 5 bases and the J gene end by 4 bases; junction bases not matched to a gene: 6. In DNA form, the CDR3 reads TGTGCCAGCAGTACACGGACTAGCGGGCCCACCGGGGAGCTGTTTTTT. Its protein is CASSTRTSGPTGELFF.

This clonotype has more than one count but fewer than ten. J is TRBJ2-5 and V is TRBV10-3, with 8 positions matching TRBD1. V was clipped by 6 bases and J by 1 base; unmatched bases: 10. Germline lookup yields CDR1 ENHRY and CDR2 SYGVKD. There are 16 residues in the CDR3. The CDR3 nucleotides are TGTGCCATCAGACCCTCAACAGGGGGAGGCCAAGAGACCCAGTACTTC. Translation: CAIRPSTGGGQETQYF.

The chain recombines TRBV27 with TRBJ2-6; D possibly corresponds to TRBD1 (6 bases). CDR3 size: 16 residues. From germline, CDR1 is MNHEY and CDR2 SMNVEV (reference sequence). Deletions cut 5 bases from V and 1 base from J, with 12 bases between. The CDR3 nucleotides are TGTGCCAGCAGTAAAAACAGGGTTTCTGGGGCCAACGTCCTGACTTTC. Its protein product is CASSKNRVSGANVLTF. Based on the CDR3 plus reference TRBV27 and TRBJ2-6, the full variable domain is EAQVTQNPRYLITVTGKKLTVTCSQNMNHEYMSWYRQDPGLGLRQIYYSMNVEVTDKGDVPEGYKVSRKEKRNFPLILESPSPNQTSLYFCASSKNRVSGANVLTFGAGSRLTVL.

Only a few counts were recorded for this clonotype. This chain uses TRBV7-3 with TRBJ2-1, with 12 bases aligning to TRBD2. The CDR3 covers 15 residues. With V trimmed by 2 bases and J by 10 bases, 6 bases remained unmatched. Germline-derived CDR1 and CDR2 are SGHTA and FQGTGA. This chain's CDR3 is CASSLVASGREEQFF. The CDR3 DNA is TGTGCCAGCAGCTTAGTGGCTAGCGGGAGGGAGGAGCAGTTCTTC.

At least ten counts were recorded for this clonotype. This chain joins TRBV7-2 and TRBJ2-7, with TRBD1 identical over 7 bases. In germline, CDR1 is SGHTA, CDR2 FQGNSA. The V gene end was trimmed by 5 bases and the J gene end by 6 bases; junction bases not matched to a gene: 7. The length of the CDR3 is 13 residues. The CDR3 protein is CASSRQGFREQYF. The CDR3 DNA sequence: TGTGCCAGCAGCCGACAGGGATTCCGCGAGCAGTACTTC. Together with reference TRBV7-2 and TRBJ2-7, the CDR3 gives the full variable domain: GAGVSQSPSNKVTEKGKDVELRCDPISGHTALYWYRQSLGQGLEFLIYFQGNSAPDKSGLPSDRFSAERTGGSVSTLTIQRTQQEDSAVYLCASSRQGFREQYFGPGTRLTVT.

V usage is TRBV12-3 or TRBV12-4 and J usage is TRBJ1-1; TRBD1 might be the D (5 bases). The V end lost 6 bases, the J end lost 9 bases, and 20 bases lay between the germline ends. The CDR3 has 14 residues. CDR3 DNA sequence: TGTGCCAGCAGGAACACAGGAGCCTACTCCAAAGCTTTCTTT. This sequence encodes CASRNTGAYSKAFF.

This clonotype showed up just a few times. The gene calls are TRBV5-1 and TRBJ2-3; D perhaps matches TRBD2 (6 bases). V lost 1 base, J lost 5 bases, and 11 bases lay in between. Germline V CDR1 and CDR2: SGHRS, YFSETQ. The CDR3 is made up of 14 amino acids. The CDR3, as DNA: TGCGCCAGCAGCTTGACGGGAGTTGAAGATACGCAGTATTTT. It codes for CASSLTGVEDTQYF.

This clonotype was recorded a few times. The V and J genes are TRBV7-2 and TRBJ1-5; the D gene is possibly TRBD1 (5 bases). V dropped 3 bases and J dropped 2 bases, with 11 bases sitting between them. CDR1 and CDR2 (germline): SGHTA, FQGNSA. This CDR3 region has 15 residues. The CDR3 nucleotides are TGTGCCAGCAGCTTGGAGGGGACGGGCAATCAGCCCCAGCATTTT. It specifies CASSLEGTGNQPQHF.

In DNA form, the CDR3 reads TGTGCCAGCAGAGAATTGGGGGGGACCCAGTACTTC. Its protein is CASRELGGTQYF. This rearrangement joins TRBV12-3 or TRBV12-4 to TRBJ2-5, with D perhaps matching TRBD2 (6 bases). V was pared by 6 bases and J by 7 bases, with 12 bases between. The CDR3 consists of 12 residues.

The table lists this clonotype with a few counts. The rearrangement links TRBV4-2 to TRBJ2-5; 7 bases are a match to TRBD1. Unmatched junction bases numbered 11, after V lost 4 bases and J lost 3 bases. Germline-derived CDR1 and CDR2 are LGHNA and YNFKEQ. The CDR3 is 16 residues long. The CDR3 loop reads CASSLEPGQKKETQYF. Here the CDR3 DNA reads TGTGCCAGCAGCCTGGAACCGGGACAGAAAAAAGAGACCCAGTACTTC.

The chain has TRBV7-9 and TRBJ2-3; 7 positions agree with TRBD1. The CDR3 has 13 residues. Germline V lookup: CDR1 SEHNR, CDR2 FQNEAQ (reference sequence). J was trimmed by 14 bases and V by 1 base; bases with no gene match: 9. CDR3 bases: TGTGCCAGCAGCTTAGAGGGACAGACTTCTGGGTATTTT. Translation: CASSLEGQTSGYF. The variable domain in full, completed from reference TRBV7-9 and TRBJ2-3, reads DTGVSQNPRHKITKRGQNVTFRCDPISEHNRLYWYRQTLGQGPEFLTYFQNEAQLEKSRLLSDRFSAERPKGSFSTLEIQRTEQGDSAMYLCASSLEGQTSGYFGPGTRLTVL.

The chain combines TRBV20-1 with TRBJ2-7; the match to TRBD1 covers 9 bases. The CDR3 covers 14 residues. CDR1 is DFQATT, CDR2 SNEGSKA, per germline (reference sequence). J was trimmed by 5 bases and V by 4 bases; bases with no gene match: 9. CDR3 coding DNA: TGCAGTGCTAACGGAGAACAGGGGGCGGACGAGCAGTACTTC. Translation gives CSANGEQGADEQYF.

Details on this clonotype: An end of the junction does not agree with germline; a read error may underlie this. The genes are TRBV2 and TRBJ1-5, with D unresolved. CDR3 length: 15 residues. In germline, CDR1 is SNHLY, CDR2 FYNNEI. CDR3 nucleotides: TGTACCAGCAGTGTCTTCCCTTATAGCAATCAGCCCCAGCATTTT. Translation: CTSSVFPYSNQPQHF.

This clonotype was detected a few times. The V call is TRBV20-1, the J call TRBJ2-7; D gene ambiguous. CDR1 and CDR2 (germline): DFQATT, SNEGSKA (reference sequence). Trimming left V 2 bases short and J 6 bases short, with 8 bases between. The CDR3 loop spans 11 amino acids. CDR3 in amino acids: CSARIHSEQYF. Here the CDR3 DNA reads TGCAGTGCTAGAATCCACAGCGAGCAGTACTTC.

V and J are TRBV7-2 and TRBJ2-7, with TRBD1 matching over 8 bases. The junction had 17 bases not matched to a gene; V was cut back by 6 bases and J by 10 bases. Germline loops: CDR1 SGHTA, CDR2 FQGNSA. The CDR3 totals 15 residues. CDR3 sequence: CASSLPGTGGEAQYF. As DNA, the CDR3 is TGTGCCAGCAGTCTACCCGGGACAGGTGGTGAGGCCCAGTACTTC.

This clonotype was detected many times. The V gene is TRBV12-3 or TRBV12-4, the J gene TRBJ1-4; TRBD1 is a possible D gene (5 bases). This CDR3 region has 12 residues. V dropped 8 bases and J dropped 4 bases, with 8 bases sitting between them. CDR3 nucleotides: TGTGCCAGCGGGACTTTTAATGAAAAACTGTTTTTT. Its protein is CASGTFNEKLFF.

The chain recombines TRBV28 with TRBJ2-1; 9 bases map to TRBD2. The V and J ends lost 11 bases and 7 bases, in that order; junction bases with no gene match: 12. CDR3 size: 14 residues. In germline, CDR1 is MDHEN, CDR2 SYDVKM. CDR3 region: CAGNRAGGRNEQFF. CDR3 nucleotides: TGTGCCGGCAATCGGGCGGGGGGGCGAAATGAGCAGTTCTTC.

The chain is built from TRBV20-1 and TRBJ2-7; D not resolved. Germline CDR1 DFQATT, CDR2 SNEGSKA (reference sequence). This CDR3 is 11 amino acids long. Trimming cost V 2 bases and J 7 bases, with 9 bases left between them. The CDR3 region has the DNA TGCAGTGCTAGACAAGGGTTAGAGCAGTACTTC. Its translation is CSARQGLEQYF.

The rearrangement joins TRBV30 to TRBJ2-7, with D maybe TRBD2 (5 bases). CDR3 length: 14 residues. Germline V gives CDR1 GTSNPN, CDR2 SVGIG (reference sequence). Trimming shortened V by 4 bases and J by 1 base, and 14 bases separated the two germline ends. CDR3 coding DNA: TGTGCCTGGACTCGGGGTGGTTTTTCCTACGAGCAGTACTTC. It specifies CAWTRGGFSYEQYF.

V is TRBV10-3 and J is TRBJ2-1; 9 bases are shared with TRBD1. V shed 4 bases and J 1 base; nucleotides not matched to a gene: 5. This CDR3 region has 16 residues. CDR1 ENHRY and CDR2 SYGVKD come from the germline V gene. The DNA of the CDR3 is TGTGCCATCAGTGGGTCGACAGGGGGTTCCTACAATGAGCAGTTCTTC. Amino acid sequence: CAISGSTGGSYNEQFF.

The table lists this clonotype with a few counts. CDR3 nucleotides: TGCAGCGTTTCCAGGGGTTCTAAGGACAATGAGCAGTTCTTC. Its translation: CSVSRGSKDNEQFF. The V and J genes are TRBV29-1 and TRBJ2-1, with D possibly TRBD1 on 6 matching bases. Deletions cut 5 bases from V and 5 bases from J, with 16 bases between. The CDR3 totals 14 residues. CDR1 and CDR2 (germline): SQVTM, ANQGSEA.

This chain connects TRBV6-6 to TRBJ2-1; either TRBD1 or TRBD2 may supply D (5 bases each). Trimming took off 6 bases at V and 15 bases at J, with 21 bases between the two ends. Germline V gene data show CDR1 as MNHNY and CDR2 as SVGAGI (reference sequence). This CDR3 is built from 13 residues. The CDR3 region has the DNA TGTGCCAGCAGCCCGGGACCACCGTTTGGGCTGTTCTTC. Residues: CASSPGPPFGLFF.

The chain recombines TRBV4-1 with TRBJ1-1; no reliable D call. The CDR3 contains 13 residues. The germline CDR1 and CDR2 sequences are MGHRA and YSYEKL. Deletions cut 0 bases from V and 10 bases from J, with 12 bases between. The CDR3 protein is CASSQESEAAAFF. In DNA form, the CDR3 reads TGCGCCAGCAGCCAAGAATCGGAAGCGGCAGCTTTCTTT.

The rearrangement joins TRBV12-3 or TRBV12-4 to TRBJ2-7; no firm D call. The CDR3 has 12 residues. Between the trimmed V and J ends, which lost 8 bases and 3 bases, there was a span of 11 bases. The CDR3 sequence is CASAFIFYEQYF. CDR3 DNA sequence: TGTGCCAGCGCCTTTATATTCTACGAGCAGTACTTC.

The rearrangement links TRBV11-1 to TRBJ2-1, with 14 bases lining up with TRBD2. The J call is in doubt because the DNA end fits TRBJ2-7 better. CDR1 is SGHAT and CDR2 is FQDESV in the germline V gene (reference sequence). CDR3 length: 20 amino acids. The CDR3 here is CASSLRGTGTSGRLYNEQYF. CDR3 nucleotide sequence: TGTGCCAGCAGCTTAAGGGGAACCGGGACTAGCGGGAGACTCTACAATGAGCAGTACTTC.

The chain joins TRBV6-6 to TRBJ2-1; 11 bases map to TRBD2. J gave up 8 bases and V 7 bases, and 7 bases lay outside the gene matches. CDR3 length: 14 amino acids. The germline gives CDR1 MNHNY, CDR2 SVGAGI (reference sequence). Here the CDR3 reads CASKLTSGNDEQFF. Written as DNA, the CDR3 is TGTGCCAGCAAGTTGACTAGCGGGAATGATGAGCAGTTCTTC.

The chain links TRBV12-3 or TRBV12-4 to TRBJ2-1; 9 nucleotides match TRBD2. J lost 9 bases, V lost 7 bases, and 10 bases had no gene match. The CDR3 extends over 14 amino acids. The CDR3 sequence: CASTQSAGGGEQFF. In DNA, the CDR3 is TGTGCCAGCACTCAGTCCGCGGGAGGGGGTGAGCAGTTCTTC.

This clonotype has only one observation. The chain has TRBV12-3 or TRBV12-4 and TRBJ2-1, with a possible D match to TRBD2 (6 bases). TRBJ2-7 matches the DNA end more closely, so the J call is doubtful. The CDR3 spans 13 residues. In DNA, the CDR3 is TGTGCCAGCAGTTTACTGGCAGGGAGGGAGCAGTACTTC. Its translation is CASSLLAGREQYF.

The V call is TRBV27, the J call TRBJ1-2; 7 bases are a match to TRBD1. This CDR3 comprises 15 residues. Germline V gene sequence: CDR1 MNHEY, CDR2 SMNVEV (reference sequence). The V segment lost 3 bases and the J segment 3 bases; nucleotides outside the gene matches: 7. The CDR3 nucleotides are TGTGCCAGCAGTTTTATAGGGGGCGGTGACTATGGCTACACCTTC. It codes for CASSFIGGGDYGYTF.